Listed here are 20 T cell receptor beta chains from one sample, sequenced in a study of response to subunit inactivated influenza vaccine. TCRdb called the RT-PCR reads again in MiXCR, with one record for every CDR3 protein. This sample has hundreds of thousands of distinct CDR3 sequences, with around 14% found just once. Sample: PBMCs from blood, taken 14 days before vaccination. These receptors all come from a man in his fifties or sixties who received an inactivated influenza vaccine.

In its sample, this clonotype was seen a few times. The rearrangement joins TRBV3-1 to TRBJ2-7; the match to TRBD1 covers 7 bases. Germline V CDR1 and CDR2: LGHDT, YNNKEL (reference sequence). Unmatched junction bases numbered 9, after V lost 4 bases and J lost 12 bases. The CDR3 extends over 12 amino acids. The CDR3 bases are TGTGCCAGCAGCCCCGGTCAGGGGGAATTGTACTTC. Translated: CASSPGQGELYF.

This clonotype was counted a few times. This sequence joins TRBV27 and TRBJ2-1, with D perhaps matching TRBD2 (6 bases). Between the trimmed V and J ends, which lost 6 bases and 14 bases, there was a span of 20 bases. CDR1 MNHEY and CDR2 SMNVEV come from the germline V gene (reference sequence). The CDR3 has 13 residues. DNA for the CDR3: TGTGCCAGCAGCCTTGGGACTTCGGGATTGGAGTTCTTC. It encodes CASSLGTSGLEFF.

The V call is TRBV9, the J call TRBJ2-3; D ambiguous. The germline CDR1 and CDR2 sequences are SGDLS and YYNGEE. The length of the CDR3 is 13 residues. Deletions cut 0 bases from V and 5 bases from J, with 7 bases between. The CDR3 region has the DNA TGTGCCAGCAGCGTAGTTAATGTAGATACGCAGTATTTT. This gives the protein CASSVVNVDTQYF.

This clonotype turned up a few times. CDR3 sequence: CASSHSAYEQYF. CDR3 in DNA: TGTGCCAGCAGCCACTCTGCCTACGAGCAGTACTTC. This rearrangement joins TRBV3-1 to TRBJ2-7, with D unclear. Germline CDR1 is LGHDT and CDR2 is YNNKEL (reference sequence). Deletions cut 3 bases from V and 2 bases from J, with 5 bases between. This CDR3 is built from 12 residues.

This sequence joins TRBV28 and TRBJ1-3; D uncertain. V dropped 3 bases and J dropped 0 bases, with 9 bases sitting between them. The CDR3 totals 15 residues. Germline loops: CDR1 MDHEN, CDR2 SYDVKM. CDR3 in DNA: TGTGCCAGCAGTTTTCTTTCGGCCTCTGGAAACACCATATATTTT. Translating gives CASSFLSASGNTIYF.

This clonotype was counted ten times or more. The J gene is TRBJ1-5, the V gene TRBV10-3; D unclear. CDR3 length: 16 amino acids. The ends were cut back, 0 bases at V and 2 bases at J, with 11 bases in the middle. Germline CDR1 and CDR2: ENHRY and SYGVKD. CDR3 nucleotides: TGTGCCATCAGTGAGTCCGTAGGGAGGGGCAATCAGCCCCAGCATTTT. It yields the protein CAISESVGRGNQPQHF.

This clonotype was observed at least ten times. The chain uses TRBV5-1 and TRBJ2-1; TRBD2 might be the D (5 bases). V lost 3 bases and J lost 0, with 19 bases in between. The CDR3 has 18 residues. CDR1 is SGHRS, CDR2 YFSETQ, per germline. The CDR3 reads CASSSTYGLYSSYNEQFF. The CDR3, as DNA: TGCGCCAGCAGCTCCACCTACGGACTGTATAGCTCCTACAATGAGCAGTTCTTC.

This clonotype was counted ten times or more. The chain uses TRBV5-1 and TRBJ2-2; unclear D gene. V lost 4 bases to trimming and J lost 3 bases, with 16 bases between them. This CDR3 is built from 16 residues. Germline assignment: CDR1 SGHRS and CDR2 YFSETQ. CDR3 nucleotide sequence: TGCGCCAGCAGCAAGACGTCATTATTGGACACCGGGGAGCTGTTTTTT. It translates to CASSKTSLLDTGELFF.

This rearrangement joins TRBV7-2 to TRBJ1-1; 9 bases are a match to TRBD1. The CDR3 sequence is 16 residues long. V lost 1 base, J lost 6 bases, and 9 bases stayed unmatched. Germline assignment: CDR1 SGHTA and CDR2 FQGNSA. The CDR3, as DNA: TGTGCCAGCAGCTTAGTACAGGGGGCGGGAGGGGCTGAAGCTTTCTTT. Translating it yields CASSLVQGAGGAEAFF.

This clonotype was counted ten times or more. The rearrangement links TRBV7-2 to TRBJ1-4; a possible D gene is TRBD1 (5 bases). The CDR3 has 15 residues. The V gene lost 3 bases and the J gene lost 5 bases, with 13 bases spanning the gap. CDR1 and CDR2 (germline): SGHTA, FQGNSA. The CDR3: CASSFSVRDNEKLFF. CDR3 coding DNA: TGTGCCAGCAGCTTTTCCGTCAGGGACAATGAAAAACTGTTTTTT.

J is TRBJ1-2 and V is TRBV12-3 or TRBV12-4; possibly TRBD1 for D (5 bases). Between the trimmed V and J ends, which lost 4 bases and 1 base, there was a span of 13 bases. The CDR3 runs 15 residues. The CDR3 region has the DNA TGTGCCAGCAGTTCAACAGGAAGACTTAACTATGGCTACACCTTC. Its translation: CASSSTGRLNYGYTF.

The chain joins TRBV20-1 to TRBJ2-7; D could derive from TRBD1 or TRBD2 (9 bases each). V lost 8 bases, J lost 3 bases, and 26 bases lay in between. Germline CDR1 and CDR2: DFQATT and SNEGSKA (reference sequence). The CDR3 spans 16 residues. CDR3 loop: CSSDGSGGQGLYEQYF. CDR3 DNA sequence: TGCAGTTCTGACGGTAGCGGGGGACAGGGACTCTACGAGCAGTACTTC.

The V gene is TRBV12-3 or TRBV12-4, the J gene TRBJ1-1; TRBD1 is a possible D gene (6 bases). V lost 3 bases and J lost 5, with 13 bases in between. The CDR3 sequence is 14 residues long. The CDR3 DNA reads TGTGCCAGCAGTTTGACCGGGACAAGGACTGAAGCTTTCTTT. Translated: CASSLTGTRTEAFF.

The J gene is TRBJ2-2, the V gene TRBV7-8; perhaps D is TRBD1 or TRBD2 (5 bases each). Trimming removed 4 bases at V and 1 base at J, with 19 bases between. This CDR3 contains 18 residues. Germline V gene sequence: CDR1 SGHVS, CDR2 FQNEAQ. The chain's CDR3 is CASSSTRYGTWNTGELFF. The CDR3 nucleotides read TGTGCCAGCAGCTCCACACGCTACGGGACCTGGAACACCGGGGAGCTGTTTTTT.

The CDR3 sequence is CASIEQGFQPQHF. The CDR3 DNA follows: TGTGCCAGTATAGAACAGGGATTTCAGCCCCAGCATTTT. This chain connects TRBV28 to TRBJ1-5; TRBD1 is a possible D gene (6 bases). Germline CDR1 is MDHEN and CDR2 is SYDVKM. Trimming shortened V by 9 bases and J by 6 bases, and 15 bases separated the two germline ends. The length of the CDR3 is 13 residues.

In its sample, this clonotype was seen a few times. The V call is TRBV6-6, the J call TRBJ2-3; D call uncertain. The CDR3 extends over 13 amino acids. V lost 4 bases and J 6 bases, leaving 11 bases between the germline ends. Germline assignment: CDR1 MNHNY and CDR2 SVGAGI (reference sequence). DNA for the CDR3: TGTGCCAGCAGTTTCCCCTCCCTGGATACGCAGTATTTT. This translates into CASSFPSLDTQYF.

CDR3 nucleotide sequence: TGTGCCACTCCTGCCCTCTCCTATAATTCACCCCTCCACTTT. Translation: CATPALSYNSPLHF. The chain carries TRBV27 and TRBJ1-6; D uncertain. V gave up 10 bases and J gave up 0 bases, with 10 bases separating them. Germline V CDR1 and CDR2: MNHEY, SMNVEV (reference sequence). This CDR3 contains 14 residues.

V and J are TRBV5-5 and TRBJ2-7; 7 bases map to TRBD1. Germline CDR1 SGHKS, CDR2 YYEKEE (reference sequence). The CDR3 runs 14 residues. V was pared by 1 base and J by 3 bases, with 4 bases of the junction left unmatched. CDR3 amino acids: CASSLLQGIYEQYF. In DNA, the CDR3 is TGTGCCAGCAGCTTGTTACAGGGGATCTACGAGCAGTACTTC.

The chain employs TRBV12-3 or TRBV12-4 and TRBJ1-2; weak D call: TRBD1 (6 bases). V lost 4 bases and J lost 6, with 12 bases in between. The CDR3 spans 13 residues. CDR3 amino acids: CASSYRVLDGYTF. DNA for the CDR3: TGTGCCAGCAGTTACAGGGTATTGGATGGCTACACCTTC.

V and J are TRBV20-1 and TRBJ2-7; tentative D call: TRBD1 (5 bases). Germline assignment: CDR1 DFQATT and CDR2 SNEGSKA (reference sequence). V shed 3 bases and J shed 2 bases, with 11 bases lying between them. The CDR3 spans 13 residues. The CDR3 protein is CSASRRATYEQYF. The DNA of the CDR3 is TGCAGTGCTAGCCGCAGGGCCACCTACGAGCAGTACTTC.